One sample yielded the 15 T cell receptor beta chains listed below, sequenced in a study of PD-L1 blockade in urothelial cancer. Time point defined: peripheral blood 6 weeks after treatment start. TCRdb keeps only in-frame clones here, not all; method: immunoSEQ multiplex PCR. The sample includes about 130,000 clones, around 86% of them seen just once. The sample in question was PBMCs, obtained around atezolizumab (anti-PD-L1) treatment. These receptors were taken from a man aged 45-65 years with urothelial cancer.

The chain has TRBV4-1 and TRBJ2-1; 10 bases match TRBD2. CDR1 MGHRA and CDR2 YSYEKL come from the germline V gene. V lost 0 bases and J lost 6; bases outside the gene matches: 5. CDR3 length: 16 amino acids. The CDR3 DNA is TGCGCCAGCAGCCAAGATAGCGGGAGGTCCCCCAATGAGCAGTTCTTC. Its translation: CASSQDSGRSPNEQFF.

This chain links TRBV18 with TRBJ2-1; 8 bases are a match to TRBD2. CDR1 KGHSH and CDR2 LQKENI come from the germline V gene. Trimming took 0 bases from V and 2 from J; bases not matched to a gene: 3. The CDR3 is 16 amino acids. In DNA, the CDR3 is TGTGCCAGCTCACCACCTGGGACTAGGACCTACAATGAGCAGTTCTTC. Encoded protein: CASSPPGTRTYNEQFF. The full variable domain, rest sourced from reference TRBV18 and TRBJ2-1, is NAGVMQNPRHLVRRRGQEARLRCSPMKGHSHVYWYRQLPEEGLKFMVYLQKENIIDESGMPKERFSAEFPKEGPSILRIQQVVRGDSAAYFCASSPPGTRTYNEQFFGPGTRLTVL.

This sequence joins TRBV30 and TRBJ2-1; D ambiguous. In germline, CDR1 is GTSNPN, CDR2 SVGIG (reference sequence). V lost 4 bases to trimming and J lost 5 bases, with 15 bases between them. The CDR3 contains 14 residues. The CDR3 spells CAWNSQAVHNEQFF. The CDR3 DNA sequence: TGTGCCTGGAATTCCCAAGCCGTCCACAATGAGCAGTTCTTC.

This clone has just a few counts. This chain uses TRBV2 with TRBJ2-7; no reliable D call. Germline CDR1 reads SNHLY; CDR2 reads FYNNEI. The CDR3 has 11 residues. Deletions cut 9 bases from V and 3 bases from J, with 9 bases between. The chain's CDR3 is CASRLGYEQYF. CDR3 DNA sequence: TGTGCCAGTCGACTGGGCTACGAGCAGTACTTC.

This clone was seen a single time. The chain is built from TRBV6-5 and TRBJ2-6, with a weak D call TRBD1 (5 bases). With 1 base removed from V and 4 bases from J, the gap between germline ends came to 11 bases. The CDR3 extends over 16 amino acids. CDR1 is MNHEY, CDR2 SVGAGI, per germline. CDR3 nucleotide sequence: TGTGCCAGCAGTTACTGGCAGGGCACCGGGGCCAACGTCCTGACTTTC. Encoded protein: CASSYWQGTGANVLTF.

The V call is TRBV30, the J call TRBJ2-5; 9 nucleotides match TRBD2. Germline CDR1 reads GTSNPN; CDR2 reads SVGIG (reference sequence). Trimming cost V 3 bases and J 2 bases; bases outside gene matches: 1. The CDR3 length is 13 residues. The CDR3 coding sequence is TGTGCCTGGAGGACTAGCGGACAAGAGACCCAGTACTTC. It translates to CAWRTSGQETQYF.

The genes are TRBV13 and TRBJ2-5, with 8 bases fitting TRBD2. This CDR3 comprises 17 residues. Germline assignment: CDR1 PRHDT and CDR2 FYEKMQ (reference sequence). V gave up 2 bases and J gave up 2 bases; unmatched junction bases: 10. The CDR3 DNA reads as TGTGCCAGCAGCTTACTTCTAGCGGGCGGAATTCAAGAGACCCAGTACTTC. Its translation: CASSLLLAGGIQETQYF.

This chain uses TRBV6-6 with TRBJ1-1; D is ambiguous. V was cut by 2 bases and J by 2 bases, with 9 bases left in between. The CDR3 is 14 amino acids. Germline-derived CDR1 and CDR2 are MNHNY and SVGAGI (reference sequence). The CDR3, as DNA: TGTGCCAGCAGTTACGCGGGGAGCAACACTGAAGCTTTCTTT. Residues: CASSYAGSNTEAFF.

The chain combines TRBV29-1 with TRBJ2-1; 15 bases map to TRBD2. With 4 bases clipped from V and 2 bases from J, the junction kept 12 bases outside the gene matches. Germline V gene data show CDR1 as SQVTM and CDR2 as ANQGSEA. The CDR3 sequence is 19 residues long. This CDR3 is CSVVAPGLAGGRTYNEQFF. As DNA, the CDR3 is TGCAGCGTTGTAGCCCCGGGACTAGCGGGAGGCCGCACCTACAATGAGCAGTTCTTC.

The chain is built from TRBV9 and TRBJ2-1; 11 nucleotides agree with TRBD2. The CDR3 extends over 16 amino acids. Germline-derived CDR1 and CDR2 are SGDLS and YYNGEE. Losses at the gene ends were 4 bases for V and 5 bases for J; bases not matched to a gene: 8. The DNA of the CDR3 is TGTGCCAGCAGCTCGAGGACTAGCGGGCCTAACAATGAGCAGTTCTTC. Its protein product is CASSSRTSGPNNEQFF.

CDR3 sequence reads: CASSLHRGEQYF. The CDR3 nucleotides are TGTGCCAGCAGTCTTCACAGGGGCGAGCAGTACTTC. V is TRBV6-6 and J is TRBJ2-7; 7 positions agree with TRBD1. The junction had 4 bases not matched to a gene; V was cut back by 5 bases and J by 6 bases. This CDR3 comprises 12 residues. Germline V gives CDR1 MNHNY, CDR2 SVGAGI (reference sequence).

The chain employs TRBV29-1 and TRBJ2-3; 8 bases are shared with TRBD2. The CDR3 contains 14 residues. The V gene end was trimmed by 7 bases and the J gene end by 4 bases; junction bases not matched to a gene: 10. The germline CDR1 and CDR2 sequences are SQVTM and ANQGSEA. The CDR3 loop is CSAAPAGVADTQYF. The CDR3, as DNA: TGCAGCGCCGCACCAGCGGGAGTGGCAGATACGCAGTATTTT.

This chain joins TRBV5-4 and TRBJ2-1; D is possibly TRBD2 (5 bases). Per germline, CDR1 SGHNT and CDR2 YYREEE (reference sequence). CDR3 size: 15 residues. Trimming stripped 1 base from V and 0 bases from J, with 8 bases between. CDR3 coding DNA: TGTGCCAGCAGCTTGCCGGGGAGCTCCTACAATGAGCAGTTCTTC. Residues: CASSLPGSSYNEQFF.

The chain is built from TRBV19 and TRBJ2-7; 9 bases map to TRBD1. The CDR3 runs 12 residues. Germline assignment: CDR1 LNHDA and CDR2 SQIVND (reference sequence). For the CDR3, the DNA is TGTGCTACAGGACAGGGGCTATACGAGCAGTACTTC. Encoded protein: CATGQGLYEQYF. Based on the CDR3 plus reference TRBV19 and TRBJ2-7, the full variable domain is DGGITQSPKYLFRKEGQNVTLSCEQNLNHDAMYWYRQDPGQGLRLIYYSQIVNDFQKGDIAEGYSVSREKKESFPLTVTSAQKNPTAFYLCATGQGLYEQYFGPGTRLTVT.

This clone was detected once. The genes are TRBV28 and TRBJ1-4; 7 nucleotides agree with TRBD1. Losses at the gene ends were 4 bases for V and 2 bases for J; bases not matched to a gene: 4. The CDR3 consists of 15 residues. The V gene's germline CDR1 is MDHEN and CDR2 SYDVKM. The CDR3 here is CASSYPGGTNEKLFF. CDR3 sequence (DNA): TGTGCCAGCAGTTACCCAGGGGGGACTAATGAAAAACTGTTTTTT.